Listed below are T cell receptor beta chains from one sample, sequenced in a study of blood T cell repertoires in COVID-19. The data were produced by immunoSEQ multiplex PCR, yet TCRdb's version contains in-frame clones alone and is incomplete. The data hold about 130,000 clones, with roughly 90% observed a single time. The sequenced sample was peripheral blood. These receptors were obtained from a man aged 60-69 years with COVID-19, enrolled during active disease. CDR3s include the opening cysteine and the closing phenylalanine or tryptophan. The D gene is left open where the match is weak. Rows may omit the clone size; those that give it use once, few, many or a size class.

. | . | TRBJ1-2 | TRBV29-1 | TGCAGCGCTAGGGACACTCTCAACTATGGCTACACCTTC | CSARDTLNYGYTF
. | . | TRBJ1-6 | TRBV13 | TGTGCCAGCAGCTTGCGGACCTGGCAGGGACAAGATAATTCACCCCTCCACTTT | CASSLRTWQGQDNSPLHF
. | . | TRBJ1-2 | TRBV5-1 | TGCGCCAGCAGCTTAACAGAAAAAAACTATGGCTACACCTTC | CASSLTEKNYGYTF
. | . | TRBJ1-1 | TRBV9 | TGTGCCAGCAGCGTAGCGGGGTTCGATGAAGCTTTCTTT | CASSVAGFDEAFF
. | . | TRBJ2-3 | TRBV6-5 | TGTGCCAGCAGTTACCGGACGGGGGTCGGCACAGATACGCAGTATTTT | CASSYRTGVGTDTQYF
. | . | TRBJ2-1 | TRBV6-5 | TGTGCCAGCGCCCTGGGCCGGGGGTCCTACAATGAGCAGTTCTTC | CASALGRGSYNEQFF
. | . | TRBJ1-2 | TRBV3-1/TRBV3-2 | TGTGCCAGCAGCCAAGCAGAAACAGGTCCGAGGGGCTACACCTTC | CASSQAETGPRGYTF
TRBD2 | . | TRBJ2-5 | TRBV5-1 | TGCGCCAGCAGCTCCTGGGGGGGGGTAGAGACCCAGTACTTC | CASSSWGGVETQYF
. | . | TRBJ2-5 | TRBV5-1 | TGCGCCAGCAGCTTGGCGGGGGTGGGGCTAATACTCCAAGAGACCCAGTACTTC | CASSLAGVGLILQETQYF
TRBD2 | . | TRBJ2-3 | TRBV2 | TGTGCCAGCAGTACCACAGCGGGGGGGCCTAGCACAGATACGCAGTATTTT | CASSTTAGGPSTDTQYF
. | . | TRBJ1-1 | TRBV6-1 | TGTGCCAGCGTCATCGGGTCCATAATTGGCGAGAGCGCTTTCTTT | CASVIGSIIGESAFF
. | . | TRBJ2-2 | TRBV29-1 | TGCAGCGTTGAACTGGGGGGGCAAAACACCGGGGAGCTGTTTTTT | CSVELGGQNTGELFF
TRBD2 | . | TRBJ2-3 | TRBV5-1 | TGCGCCAGCAGCTGGCGGACTAGCGCAGATACGCAGTATTTT | CASSWRTSADTQYF
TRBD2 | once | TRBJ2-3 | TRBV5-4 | TGTGCCAGCAGCTTGAGGCTAGCGGGGGTCACAGATACGCAGTATTTT | CASSLRLAGVTDTQYF
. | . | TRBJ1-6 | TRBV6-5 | TGTGCCAGCAGTTCAACCCGGAATTCACCCCTCCACTTT | CASSSTRNSPLHF
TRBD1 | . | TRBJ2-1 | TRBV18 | TGTGCCAGCTCACCACCGGGACAGGGTTCCTACAATGAGCAGTTCTTC | CASSPPGQGSYNEQFF
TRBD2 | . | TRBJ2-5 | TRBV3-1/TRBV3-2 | TGTGCCAGCAGCCAAGGTCTAGCGGGGATGAAGACCCAGTACTTC | CASSQGLAGMKTQYF
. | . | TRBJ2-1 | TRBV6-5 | TGTGCCAGCAGTTCTAGAGGGGGGGCCCGCAATGAGCAGTTCTTC | CASSSRGGARNEQFF
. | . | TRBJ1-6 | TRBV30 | TGTGCCTGGAGTGGTCAGGAGGGGATTAGTTCACCCCTCCACTTT | CAWSGQEGISSPLHF
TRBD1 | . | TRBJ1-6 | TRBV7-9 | TGTGCCAGCGGGACAGGAGGATATAATTCACCCCTCCACTTT | CASGTGGYNSPLHF
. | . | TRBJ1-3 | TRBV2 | TGTGCCAGCAGTGAAACGGGGGTCGGAAACACCATATATTTT | CASSETGVGNTIYF
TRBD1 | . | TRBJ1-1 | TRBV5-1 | TGCGCCAGCAGCTTGTCGGTACAGGGGACGGGTGAAGCTTTCTTT | CASSLSVQGTGEAFF
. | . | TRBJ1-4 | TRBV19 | TGTGCCAGTAGTATGACGGGGATGTCGGTCTATGAAAAACTGTTTTTT | CASSMTGMSVYEKLFF
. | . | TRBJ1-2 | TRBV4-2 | TGTGCCAGCAGCCAAGGGGGGGCTAACTATGGCTACACCTTC | CASSQGGANYGYTF
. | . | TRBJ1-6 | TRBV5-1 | TGCGCCAGCAGCTTCTCAGGGGATTCGGTTTCACCCCTCCACTTT | CASSFSGDSVSPLHF
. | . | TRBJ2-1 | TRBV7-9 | TGTGCCAGCAGCTTATTGGGCGTATCGACCTACAATGAGCAGTTCTTC | CASSLLGVSTYNEQFF
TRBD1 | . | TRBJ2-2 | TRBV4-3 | TGCGCCAGCAGGCGGGACAGGGGTGCGACCGGGGAGCTGTTTTTT | CASRRDRGATGELFF
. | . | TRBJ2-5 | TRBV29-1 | TGCAGCGTTGTGGGAGAGGTTCAAGAGACCCAGTACTTC | CSVVGEVQETQYF
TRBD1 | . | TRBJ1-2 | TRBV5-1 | TGCGCCAGCAGCACCGAGGGGACAGCCTATGGCTACACCTTC | CASSTEGTAYGYTF
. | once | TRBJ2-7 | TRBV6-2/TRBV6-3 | TGTGCCAGCAGTCAGACAGACCCAACCTACGAGCAGTACTTC | CASSQTDPTYEQYF
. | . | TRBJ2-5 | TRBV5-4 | TGTGCCAGCAGCTCCGGACAGAGCCCGGAGACCCAGTACTTC | CASSSGQSPETQYF
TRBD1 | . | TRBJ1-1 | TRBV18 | TGTGCCAGCTCGTCTACAGGGGGCACTGAAGCTTTCTTT | CASSSTGGTEAFF
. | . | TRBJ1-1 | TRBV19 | TGTGCCAGTAGATTCTACACTGAAGCTTTCTTT | CASRFYTEAFF
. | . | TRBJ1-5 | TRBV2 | TGTGCCAGCACGAGAGGGAATCAGCCCCAGCATTTT | CASTRGNQPQHF
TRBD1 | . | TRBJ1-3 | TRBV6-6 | TGTGCCAGCAGTTACCCCTCGACAGGGAAAGGAAACACCATATATTTT | CASSYPSTGKGNTIYF
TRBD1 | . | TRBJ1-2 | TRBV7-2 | TGTGCCAGCAGCGAGACAGGGGGCTTCTATGGCTACACCTTC | CASSETGGFYGYTF
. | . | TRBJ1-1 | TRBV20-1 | TGCAGTGCTAGTTCCAGGGGGAACACTGAAGCTTTCTTT | CSASSRGNTEAFF
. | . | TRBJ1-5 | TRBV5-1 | TGCGCCAGCAGCTTGGCCGGGGAGAAAGATCAGCCCCAGCATTTT | CASSLAGEKDQPQHF
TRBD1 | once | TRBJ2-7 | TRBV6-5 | TGTGCCAGCAGACCGGGACAGGGCTCCTACGAGCAGTACTTC | CASRPGQGSYEQYF
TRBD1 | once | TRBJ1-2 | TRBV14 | TGTGCCAGCAGCCACCGGGGACAGGGGGCTTCGGGCTACACCTTC | CASSHRGQGASGYTF